This paragraph reports one T cell receptor beta chain. Here immunoSEQ multiplex PCR was the method, and the copy in TCRdb shows in-frame clones only, minus some. The sample has approximately 37,000 clones, 86% seen once. The record originates from a study of blood T cell repertoires in COVID-19. Trimming removed 6 bases from V and 4 bases from J; junction bases left unmatched: 3. The germline gives CDR1 SGHRS, CDR2 YFSETQ. The CDR3 is made up of 12 amino acids. The sequencing input was peripheral blood. This TCR was sampled from a man aged 45 to 65 in a cohort sampled during active COVID-19. V usage is TRBV5-1 and J usage is TRBJ1-2, with 7 bases that match TRBD1. The CDR3 sequence: CASTRDSYGYTF. CDR3 DNA sequence: TGCGCCAGCACTCGGGACAGCTATGGCTACACCTTC.